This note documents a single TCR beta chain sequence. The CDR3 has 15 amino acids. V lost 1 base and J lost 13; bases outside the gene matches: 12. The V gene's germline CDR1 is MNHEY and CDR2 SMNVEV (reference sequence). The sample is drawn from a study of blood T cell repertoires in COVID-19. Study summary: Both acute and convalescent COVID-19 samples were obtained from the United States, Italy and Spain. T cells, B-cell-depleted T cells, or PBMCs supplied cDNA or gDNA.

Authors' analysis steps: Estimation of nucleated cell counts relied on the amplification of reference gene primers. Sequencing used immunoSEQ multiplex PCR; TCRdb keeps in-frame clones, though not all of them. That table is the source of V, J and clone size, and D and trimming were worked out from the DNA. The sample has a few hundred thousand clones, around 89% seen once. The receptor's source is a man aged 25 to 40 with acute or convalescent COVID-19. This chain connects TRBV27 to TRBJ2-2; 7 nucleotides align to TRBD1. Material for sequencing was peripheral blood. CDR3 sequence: CASSLYATGSTVLFF. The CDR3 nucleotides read TGTGCCAGCAGTTTATACGCGACAGGGTCCACGGTGCTGTTTTTT.